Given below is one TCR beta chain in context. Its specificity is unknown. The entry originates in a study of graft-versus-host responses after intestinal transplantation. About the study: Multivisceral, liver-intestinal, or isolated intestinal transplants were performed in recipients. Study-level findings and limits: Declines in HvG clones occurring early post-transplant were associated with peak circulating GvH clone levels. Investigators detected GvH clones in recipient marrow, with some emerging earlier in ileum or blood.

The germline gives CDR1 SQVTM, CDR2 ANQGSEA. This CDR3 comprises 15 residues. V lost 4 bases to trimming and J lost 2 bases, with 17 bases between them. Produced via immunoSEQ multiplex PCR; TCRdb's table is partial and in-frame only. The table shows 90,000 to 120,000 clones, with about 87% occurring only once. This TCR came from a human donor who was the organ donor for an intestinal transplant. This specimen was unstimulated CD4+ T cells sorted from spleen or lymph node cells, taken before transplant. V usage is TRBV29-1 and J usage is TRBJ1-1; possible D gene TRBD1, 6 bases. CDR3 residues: CSVGTAGTHNTEAFF. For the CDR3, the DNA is TGCAGCGTTGGGACCGCCGGGACACACAACACTGAAGCTTTCTTT.